The rows below give T cell receptor beta chains drawn from one sample of a study of blood T cells in healthy people across ages. TCRdb independently ran MiXCR on the 5' RACE reads; one entry per CDR3 protein. The data contain roughly 2 million distinct CDR3 sequences, 40% to 55% of them singletons. Sequenced input: blood. These receptors originate from a woman in her forties in good health. Both conserved end residues are part of each CDR3. Fields, in order: clone size, V gene, J gene, D gene, CDR3 protein, CDR3 DNA. A D gene is named only where the DNA matches it firmly. The size field is filled for only some rows; it gives once, few, many or a size class.

.	TRBV20-1	TRBJ2-1	.	CSARDGLRGHYNEQFF	TGCAGTGCTAGAGATGGATTGCGGGGGCACTACAATGAGCAGTTCTTC
.	TRBV20-1	TRBJ2-4	TRBD1	CSAAGQGGAKNIQYF	TGCAGTGCCGCGGGACAGGGGGGAGCCAAAAACATTCAGTACTTC
.	TRBV4-3	TRBJ1-2	TRBD1	CASSQSLSSTGAFGYTF	TGCGCCAGCAGCCAAAGCCTTTCATCGACAGGGGCTTTTGGCTACACCTTC
.	TRBV7-2	TRBJ2-5	.	CASSSTKGTQYF	TGTGCCAGCAGCTCTACTAAGGGGACCCAGTACTTC
few	TRBV6-2/TRBV6-3	TRBJ2-6	TRBD2	CASSLTSGGVSSGANVLTF	TGTGCCAGCAGTTTAACTAGCGGGGGGGTATCCTCTGGGGCCAACGTCCTGACTTTC
.	TRBV6-2/TRBV6-3	TRBJ1-2	.	CASRTDSPFDGYTF	TGTGCCAGCAGGACGGACAGCCCTTTCGATGGCTACACCTTC
.	TRBV28	TRBJ2-7	.	CASSSGTAHEQYF	TGTGCCAGCAGTAGCGGGACAGCCCACGAGCAGTACTTC
.	TRBV2	TRBJ2-7	TRBD1	CASRRPGQGPYEQYF	TGTGCCAGCAGACGACCGGGACAGGGTCCCTACGAGCAGTACTTC
.	TRBV10-3	TRBJ2-1	TRBD1	CAISEPTGSSYNEQFF	TGTGCCATCAGTGAGCCGACAGGGAGCTCCTACAATGAGCAGTTCTTC
.	TRBV5-1	TRBJ1-2	TRBD1	CASSLDGQGADGYTF	TGCGCCAGCAGCTTGGATGGACAGGGGGCTGATGGCTACACCTTC
.	TRBV14	TRBJ2-1	TRBD1	CASRRWTGSNEQFF	TGTGCCAGCAGGCGTTGGACAGGGTCCAATGAGCAGTTCTTC
.	TRBV29-1	TRBJ1-5	.	CSVQVSNQPQHF	TGCAGCGTACAGGTTAGCAATCAGCCCCAGCATTTT
few	TRBV4-2	TRBJ2-7	.	CASSQDRGRADTTYEQYF	TGTGCCAGCAGCCAAGATCGGGGCAGGGCGGACACAACCTACGAGCAGTACTTC
few	TRBV12-5	TRBJ1-2	TRBD1	CASGLFAGGMHGYTF	TGTGCTAGTGGTTTGTTCGCAGGGGGCATGCATGGCTACACCTTC
.	TRBV14	TRBJ1-2	.	CASSQVMGPAGYTF	TGTGCCAGCAGCCAAGTCATGGGCCCGGCTGGCTACACCTTC
few	TRBV9	TRBJ2-7	.	CASSVALGGSYEQYF	TGTGCCAGCAGCGTAGCTCTAGGGGGCTCCTACGAGCAGTACTTC
.	TRBV27	TRBJ2-1	.	CASSTPVLGNEQFF	TGTGCCAGCAGCACCCCCGTTTTAGGGAATGAGCAGTTCTTC
.	TRBV25-1	TRBJ1-2	.	CASSGGKQGYTF	TGTGCCAGCAGTGGGGGCAAGCAAGGCTACACCTTC
.	TRBV3-1	TRBJ2-1	.	CASSQDGPNNEQFF	TGTGCCAGCAGCCAAGATGGGCCGAACAATGAGCAGTTCTTC
.	TRBV25-1	TRBJ2-2	.	CASNEGVNTGELFF	TGTGCCAGCAACGAAGGGGTGAACACCGGGGAGCTGTTTTTT
few	TRBV4-1	TRBJ2-3	.	CASSLETDSTDTQYF	TGCGCCAGCAGCCTGGAAACCGATAGCACAGATACGCAGTATTTT
.	TRBV7-9	TRBJ2-7	TRBD2	CASSAGTSGTYEQYF	TGTGCCAGCAGCGCCGGGACTAGCGGCACCTACGAGCAGTACTTC
few	TRBV13	TRBJ2-5	TRBD1	CASRDRQGPQETQYF	TGTGCCAGCAGAGATCGACAGGGGCCACAAGAGACCCAGTACTTC
.	TRBV2	TRBJ2-2	TRBD1	CASSPGGSGELFF	TGTGCCAGCAGTCCAGGGGGTTCCGGGGAGCTGTTTTTT
.	TRBV27	TRBJ1-6	.	CASSLKNTPLHF	TGTGCCAGCAGTTTGAAGAATACACCCCTCCACTTT
.	TRBV7-2	TRBJ1-2	.	CASSLGVGGSGYTF	TGTGCCAGCAGCTTAGGGGTCGGGGGGAGCGGCTACACCTTC
.	TRBV4-2	TRBJ2-5	TRBD2	CASSPKPGLAEETQYF	TGTGCCAGCAGCCCAAAACCGGGACTAGCGGAAGAGACCCAGTACTTC
many	TRBV2	TRBJ1-2	.	CASILGRGGYTF	TGTGCCAGCATTTTAGGGAGGGGCGGCTACACCTTC
few	TRBV28	TRBJ2-7	.	CASEPGQGGHEQYF	TGTGCCAGCGAACCGGGTCAGGGAGGCCACGAGCAGTACTTC
.	TRBV6-5	TRBJ2-5	TRBD1	CASSYWTGTYQETQYF	TGTGCCAGCAGTTACTGGACAGGCACATACCAAGAGACCCAGTACTTC
few	TRBV9	TRBJ2-1	TRBD2	CASSVVTSGNEQFF	TGTGCCAGCAGCGTAGTTACTAGCGGGAATGAGCAGTTCTTC
few	TRBV29-1	TRBJ2-6	TRBD1	CSVWSGWRQGSNSGANVLTF	TGCAGCGTTTGGTCGGGCTGGCGACAGGGGTCCAACTCTGGGGCCAACGTCCTGACTTTC
.	TRBV4-2	TRBJ1-2	.	CASSQEVSNYGYTF	TGTGCCAGCAGCCAAGAGGTTTCTAACTATGGCTACACCTTC
once	TRBV5-1	TRBJ2-3	TRBD1	CASSLDRDRVTYTQYF	TGCGCCAGCAGCTTGGATAGGGACAGGGTAACATATACGCAGTATTTT
few	TRBV20-1	TRBJ2-1	TRBD2	CSARVSGGASYNEQFF	TGCAGTGCTAGAGTATCCGGGGGGGCGTCATACAATGAGCAGTTCTTC
.	TRBV7-2	TRBJ2-7	.	CASSIPGAGADEQYF	TGTGCCAGCAGCATCCCCGGGGCAGGGGCGGATGAGCAGTACTTC
.	TRBV20-1	TRBJ2-6	TRBD1	CSAPVTGAGANVLTF	TGCAGTGCGCCTGTCACAGGGGCTGGGGCCAACGTCCTGACTTTC
.	TRBV18	TRBJ2-5	.	CASSPAHSQETQYF	TGTGCCAGCTCACCAGCCCACAGCCAAGAGACCCAGTACTTC
.	TRBV21-1	TRBJ2-7	.	CASSKSGLAGNFYEQYF	TGTGCCAGCAGCAAGTCGGGACTAGCGGGGAACTTCTACGAGCAGTACTTC
.	TRBV29-1	TRBJ1-2	TRBD1	CSVKLGKGAYGYTF	TGCAGCGTTAAACTGGGGAAGGGGGCCTATGGCTACACCTTC
.	TRBV20-1	TRBJ2-1	.	CRAELQRDEQFF	TGCAGGGCTGAGCTACAACGGGATGAGCAGTTCTTC
.	TRBV28	TRBJ2-1	.	CASSGSGVAINEQFF	TGTGCCAGCAGTGGCTCAGGGGTTGCGATCAATGAGCAGTTCTTC
few	TRBV25-1	TRBJ1-2	.	CASSGSRYYGYTF	TGTGCCAGCAGTGGTTCTCGGTACTATGGCTACACCTTC
.	TRBV6-5	TRBJ1-2	TRBD1	CASREGGRTNYGYTF	TGTGCCAGCAGAGAAGGGGGCCGGACAAACTATGGCTACACCTTC
few	TRBV28	TRBJ1-6	.	CASSLLLGGTLHF	TGTGCCAGCAGTTTATTGTTGGGGGGGACCCTCCACTTT
.	TRBV5-1	TRBJ2-3	TRBD2	CASSLGTRGEGTQYF	TGCGCCAGCAGCTTGGGGACTAGAGGAGAGGGTACGCAGTATTTT
.	TRBV6-1	TRBJ2-7	TRBD2	CASSEYISGNYEQYF	TGTGCCAGCAGTGAATATATTAGCGGGAACTACGAGCAGTACTTC
few	TRBV15	TRBJ2-1	TRBD2	CATSRGARDYNNEQFF	TGTGCCACTAGCAGAGGAGCCCGGGACTACAATAATGAGCAGTTCTTC
.	TRBV4-3	TRBJ2-7	TRBD1	CASSQRTGREQYF	TGCGCCAGCAGCCAAAGGACAGGGCGCGAGCAGTACTTC
.	TRBV5-1	TRBJ1-2	.	CASSLEGLAGYTF	TGCGCCAGCAGCTTAGAGGGGCTGGCTGGCTACACCTTC
few	TRBV4-1	TRBJ2-5	.	CASSQGPTGETQYF	TGCGCCAGCAGCCAAGGCCCCACAGGGGAGACCCAGTACTTC
.	TRBV7-8	TRBJ2-7	TRBD2	CASSTPRSGGGREQYF	TGTGCCAGCAGCACCCCGAGGAGCGGGGGCGGACGCGAGCAGTACTTC
few	TRBV14	TRBJ1-1	.	CASSQEGRAVAFF	TGTGCCAGCAGCCAAGAGGGCAGGGCGGTAGCTTTCTTT
.	TRBV20-1	TRBJ1-5	.	CSARDHQGDQPQHF	TGCAGTGCTAGAGATCATCAGGGTGATCAGCCCCAGCATTTT
.	TRBV2	TRBJ2-3	TRBD2	CASNPTSGGADTQYF	TGTGCCAGCAATCCGACTAGCGGGGGGGCCGATACGCAGTATTTT
.	TRBV7-9	TRBJ1-1	.	CASRSEGRAFF	TGTGCCAGCAGATCAGAGGGGAGAGCTTTCTTT
few	TRBV20-1	TRBJ1-1	.	CSASSGGGTEAFF	TGCAGTGCTAGTTCCGGGGGCGGCACTGAAGCTTTCTTT
.	TRBV20-1	TRBJ1-5	TRBD1	CSAKAQGTGEQPQHF	TGCAGTGCTAAGGCCCAGGGGACAGGGGAACAGCCCCAGCATTTT
.	TRBV6-5	TRBJ1-1	.	CASTASGVNEAFF	TGTGCCAGCACTGCATCGGGGGTTAATGAAGCTTTCTTT